The 32 T cell receptor beta chains reported below all come from one sample, sequenced in a study of blood T cell repertoires in COVID-19. Data came from immunoSEQ multiplex PCR; TCRdb stores just in-frame clones and leaves some out. The sample has 70,000 to 85,000 clones; roughly 86% are singletons. The source material was peripheral blood. These receptors all stem from a woman aged 55-69 years with acute or convalescent COVID-19.

J is TRBJ2-7 and V is TRBV7-9, with TRBD1 matching over 9 bases. Germline V gene data show CDR1 as SEHNR and CDR2 as FQNEAQ (reference sequence). J lost 5 bases, V lost 5 bases, and 10 bases had no gene match. The CDR3 consists of 15 residues. The CDR3 loop reads CASSDTGTGSHEQYF. CDR3 nucleotide sequence: TGTGCCAGCAGCGATACCGGGACAGGGTCCCACGAGCAGTACTTC.

The V and J genes are TRBV6-1 and TRBJ1-6; weak D call: TRBD1 (6 bases). V was cut by 3 bases and J by 10 bases, with 16 bases left in between. The germline gives CDR1 MNHNS, CDR2 SASEGT. This CDR3 has 15 amino acids. For the CDR3, the DNA is TGTGCCAGCAGTGAGATGACAGGTCCGGGGTCACCCCTCCACTTT. This sequence encodes CASSEMTGPGSPLHF.

The chain employs TRBV5-4 and TRBJ2-2; 10 positions match TRBD1. Germline V lookup: CDR1 SGHNT, CDR2 YYREEE (reference sequence). CDR3 length equals 15 residues. V was pared by 4 bases and J by 3 bases, with 3 bases of the junction left unmatched. The CDR3 coding sequence is TGTGCCAGCAGCCCGGGACAGGGGTACACCGGGGAGCTGTTTTTT. Protein sequence: CASSPGQGYTGELFF.

This clone has a handful of counts. This chain joins TRBV6-2 or TRBV6-3 and TRBJ2-1; TRBD2 matches at 7 bases. V was clipped by 0 bases and J by 3 bases; unmatched bases: 8. Germline V gene sequence: CDR1 MNHEY, CDR2 SVGEGT. The CDR3 extends over 17 amino acids. CDR3 in DNA: TGTGCCAGCAGTTACTCGCCTAGCGGAGGTATCTACAATGAGCAGTTCTTC. It encodes CASSYSPSGGIYNEQFF.

This clone was seen only a few times. V and J are TRBV7-9 and TRBJ1-1; TRBD1 is a possible D gene (6 bases). Germline V gene lookup returns CDR1 SEHNR and CDR2 FQNEAQ (reference sequence). The CDR3 extends over 15 amino acids. With 2 bases removed from V and 9 bases from J, the gap between germline ends came to 19 bases. CDR3 region: CASSLRGTGRTQAFF. The CDR3 region has the DNA TGTGCCAGCAGCTTAAGGGGGACGGGGCGAACCCAAGCTTTCTTT.

The chain combines TRBV10-3 with TRBJ1-3, with no clear D. From germline, CDR1 is ENHRY and CDR2 SYGVKD. The CDR3 runs to 13 residues. V was pared by 7 bases and J by 0 bases, with 7 bases between. The chain's CDR3 is CAITPSSGNTIYF. Here the CDR3 DNA reads TGTGCCATCACTCCCAGCTCTGGAAACACCATATATTTT.

V gene TRBV10-3 combines with J gene TRBJ1-1; 8 nucleotides align to TRBD1. The CDR3 spans 13 residues. V shed 5 bases and J 5 bases; nucleotides not matched to a gene: 4. Germline V CDR1 and CDR2: ENHRY, SYGVKD. Here the CDR3 reads CAISYRGETEAFF. CDR3 nucleotides: TGTGCCATCAGTTACAGGGGGGAAACTGAAGCTTTCTTT.

This chain joins TRBV21-1 and TRBJ1-2; no DNA check was done on the table's D call, TRBD1. TRBV21-1 is an annotated pseudogene. The CDR3 totals 18 residues. The DNA for the CDR3 is TGTGCCAGCAGCAAACTCGGGACAGGGACTTTGTTCGGCTATGGCTACACCTTC. Its protein is CASSKLGTGTLFGYGYTF.

This clone was seen just once. The V and J genes are TRBV2 and TRBJ2-7; 9 bases align to TRBD1. After removal of 5 bases from V and 6 bases from J, the junction contained 8 bases not matched to a gene. There are 14 residues in the CDR3. Germline CDR1 reads SNHLY; CDR2 reads FYNNEI. CDR3 DNA: TGTGCCAGCAGTAGCAGGGACAGGGATGGCGAGCAGTACTTC. Amino acid sequence: CASSSRDRDGEQYF.

The chain links TRBV6-1 to TRBJ1-6; D gene unclear. Looked up from germline, CDR1 is MNHNS and CDR2 is SASEGT. The CDR3 covers 13 residues. V lost 2 bases to trimming and J lost 6 bases, with 5 bases between them. Here the CDR3 reads CASSERVNSPLHF. The CDR3 bases are TGTGCCAGCAGTGAACGGGTTAATTCACCCCTCCACTTT.

The chain is built from TRBV3-1 (or the pseudogene TRBV3-2) and TRBJ2-2; tentatively, D is TRBD1 (6 bases). Germline V gene data show CDR1 as LGHDT and CDR2 as YNNKEL (reference sequence). The V end lost 3 bases, the J end lost 4 bases, and 12 bases lay between the germline ends. The CDR3 sequence is 15 residues long. In nucleotides, the CDR3 is TGTGCCAGCAGCCAGACAGGTACAGGCACCGGGGAGCTGTTTTTT. Translated: CASSQTGTGTGELFF.

The rearrangement uses TRBV2 and TRBJ1-5, with a possible D match to TRBD1 (6 bases). The CDR3 extends over 17 amino acids. From germline, CDR1 is SNHLY and CDR2 FYNNEI. Trimming stripped 0 bases from V and 4 bases from J, with 16 bases between. CDR3 nucleotide sequence: TGTGCCAGCAGTGAAGCGCTTGCGGGGGCCGGAAATCAGCCCCAGCATTTT. It yields the protein CASSEALAGAGNQPQHF.

This rearrangement joins TRBV6-5 to TRBJ1-1; maybe TRBD1 (6 bases). V dropped 2 bases and J dropped 0 bases, with 10 bases sitting between them. The CDR3 contains 15 residues. The germline gives CDR1 MNHEY, CDR2 SVGAGI. The CDR3, as DNA: TGTGCCAGCAGTTACGGGGGCACCATGAACACTGAAGCTTTCTTT. Its protein product is CASSYGGTMNTEAFF.

This sequence joins TRBV7-6 and TRBJ2-1; D is possibly TRBD2 (7 bases). V lost 7 bases and J lost 6, with 22 bases in between. Germline V gene sequence: CDR1 SGHVS, CDR2 FNYEAQ. The CDR3 runs 16 residues. The CDR3 DNA is TGTGCCAGCACCACTTATAAGGGGGGGAGGGTCAATGAGCAGTTCTTC. Protein sequence: CASTTYKGGRVNEQFF.

This clone has just a few counts. This CDR3 is also generated by other DNA sequences in the sample. The chain combines TRBV5-1 with TRBJ2-3; 10 bases line up with TRBD2. The CDR3 contains 15 residues. Trimming cost V 4 bases and J 1 base; bases outside gene matches: 3. CDR1 SGHRS and CDR2 YFSETQ come from the germline V gene. This CDR3 reads CASSLAGDGTDTQYF. DNA for the CDR3: TGCGCCAGCAGCCTAGCGGGAGATGGCACAGATACGCAGTATTTT.

This rearrangement joins TRBV7-9 to TRBJ1-4; D is perhaps TRBD1 (6 bases). Germline V gene sequence: CDR1 SEHNR, CDR2 FQNEAQ (reference sequence). The CDR3 covers 15 residues. With 1 base removed from V and 8 bases from J, the gap between germline ends came to 14 bases. CDR3 loop: CASSLVAGAGEKLFF. The DNA of the CDR3 is TGTGCCAGCAGCTTAGTCGCAGGGGCAGGGGAAAAACTGTTTTTT.

The rearrangement links TRBV7-9 to TRBJ1-1; 8 bases map to TRBD1. This CDR3 comprises 14 residues. With 6 bases clipped from V and 4 bases from J, the junction kept 7 bases outside the gene matches. In germline, CDR1 is SEHNR, CDR2 FQNEAQ (reference sequence). The CDR3 nucleotides read TGTGCCAGCAGTCCAGGACAGGGTAGCACTGAAGCTTTCTTT. Its translation is CASSPGQGSTEAFF.

The chain employs TRBV27 and TRBJ2-7; D call uncertain. Germline CDR1 reads MNHEY; CDR2 reads SMNVEV (reference sequence). CDR3 length equals 13 residues. Between the trimmed V and J ends, which lost 0 bases and 3 bases, there was a span of 6 bases. The CDR3 protein is CASSLSSFYEQYF. The CDR3 DNA sequence: TGTGCCAGCAGTTTATCCTCGTTCTACGAGCAGTACTTC.

The CDR3 nucleotides read TGTGCCAGCAGCTCCACTCGCCAGGATCGGCAGTTCTTC. Residues: CASSSTRQDRQFF. This chain links TRBV11-3 with TRBJ2-1; D remains unclear. This CDR3 is 13 amino acids long. Trimming shortened V by 4 bases and J by 12 bases, and 16 bases separated the two germline ends. Germline V gene lookup returns CDR1 SGHNT and CDR2 YENEEA.

The V and J genes are TRBV7-2 and TRBJ2-7; D is possibly TRBD2 (6 bases). The germline CDR1 and CDR2 sequences are SGHTA and FQGNSA. With 0 bases removed from V and 5 bases from J, the gap between germline ends came to 14 bases. CDR3 length: 15 amino acids. The CDR3 spells CASSLASVGRNEQYF. CDR3 DNA: TGTGCCAGCAGCTTAGCGAGTGTGGGGAGGAACGAGCAGTACTTC.

The chain recombines TRBV4-1 with TRBJ1-2, with 7 bases that match TRBD1. Losses at the gene ends were 1 base for V and 1 base for J; bases not matched to a gene: 9. Germline values: CDR1 MGHRA, CDR2 YSYEKL. This CDR3 comprises 17 residues. The CDR3 reads CASSQGWGQTINYGYTF. In nucleotides, the CDR3 is TGCGCCAGCAGCCAAGGTTGGGGACAGACGATTAACTATGGCTACACCTTC.

The CDR3 bases are TGTGCCAGCAGTACCCCGGGGGTCAACAATGAGCAGTTCTTC. Translating it yields CASSTPGVNNEQFF. J is TRBJ2-1 and V is TRBV27, with a possible D match to TRBD2 (6 bases). CDR1 MNHEY and CDR2 SMNVEV come from the germline V gene (reference sequence). V was shortened by 5 bases and J by 5 bases, with 13 bases between the two germline ends. The length of the CDR3 is 14 residues.

CDR3 region: CASSFYTDTQYF. The CDR3, as DNA: TGTGCCAGCAGCTTCTACACAGATACGCAGTATTTT. The rearrangement uses TRBV7-9 and TRBJ2-3; D unclear. CDR1 and CDR2 (germline): SEHNR, FQNEAQ (reference sequence). The V end lost 3 bases, the J end lost 2 bases, and 3 bases lay between the germline ends. CDR3 length equals 12 residues.

The rearrangement joins TRBV27 to TRBJ2-1; maybe TRBD1 (5 bases). The CDR3 has 15 amino acids. Trimming shortened V by 5 bases and J by 5 bases, and 16 bases separated the two germline ends. Looked up from germline, CDR1 is MNHEY and CDR2 is SMNVEV (reference sequence). The CDR3 DNA is TGTGCCAGCAGTATCCCCGGACACGTAAACAATGAGCAGTTCTTC. It translates to CASSIPGHVNNEQFF.

The rearrangement uses TRBV10-3 and TRBJ1-2, with D hard to call. The CDR3 spans 13 residues. The V gene lost 2 bases and the J gene lost 3 bases, with 7 bases spanning the gap. CDR1 and CDR2 (germline): ENHRY, SYGVKD. The CDR3 DNA sequence: TGTGCCATCAGTGAGCCGCGGGACTATGGCTACACCTTC. Its protein product is CAISEPRDYGYTF.

This clone was seen a handful of times. This chain links TRBV7-2 with TRBJ2-7; D not certain. Germline lookup yields CDR1 SGHTA and CDR2 FQGNSA. Trimming cost V 3 bases and J 0 bases, with 9 bases left between them. CDR3 length: 14 residues. DNA of the CDR3: TGTGCCAGCAGCTTGGCGGAGCACTCCTACGAGCAGTACTTC. Protein sequence: CASSLAEHSYEQYF.

CDR3 coding DNA: TGTGCCAGCAGTTTACAGTCCAACTATGGCTACACCTTC. Translating it yields CASSLQSNYGYTF. The genes are TRBV28 and TRBJ1-2; D remains unclear. Trimming took 2 bases from V and 2 from J, leaving 6 bases between them. The CDR3 loop spans 13 amino acids. Germline CDR1 MDHEN, CDR2 SYDVKM.

The chain combines TRBV7-2 with TRBJ2-1; 13 bases match TRBD2. Trimming took 5 bases from V and 14 from J; bases not matched to a gene: 12. CDR1 and CDR2 (germline): SGHTA, FQGNSA. The CDR3 totals 15 residues. The CDR3 sequence: CASSPWTSGGLGEFF. Written as DNA, the CDR3 is TGTGCCAGCAGCCCTTGGACTAGCGGGGGCCTAGGGGAGTTCTTC.

This sequence joins TRBV5-8 and TRBJ1-4; D unclear. There are 12 residues in the CDR3. The germline V and J ends were trimmed by 6 bases and 11 bases, with 14 bases remaining between them. From germline, CDR1 is SGHTS and CDR2 YDEGEE. The CDR3 DNA reads as TGTGCCAGCACCCTGATCTGGGAGAAACTGTTTTTT. This sequence encodes CASTLIWEKLFF.

The chain is built from TRBV7-2 and TRBJ2-7; D not certain. Germline V gives CDR1 SGHTA, CDR2 FQGNSA. The ends were cut back, 1 base at V and 7 bases at J, with 11 bases in the middle. This CDR3 region has 13 residues. CDR3 sequence (DNA): TGTGCCAGCAGCTTAGGTCTTGAGAGAGAGCAGTACTTC. Protein product: CASSLGLEREQYF.

The rearrangement uses TRBV9 and TRBJ2-1, with D perhaps matching TRBD2 (6 bases). Germline values: CDR1 SGDLS, CDR2 YYNGEE. V lost 0 bases and J lost 0, with 16 bases in between. This CDR3 has 18 amino acids. CDR3 in amino acids: CASSVEALTTSSYNEQFF. CDR3 coding DNA: TGTGCCAGCAGCGTAGAGGCCCTCACGACTAGCTCCTACAATGAGCAGTTCTTC.

The CDR3 DNA is TGTGCCAGCACTCCCAACACTGAAGCTTTCTTT. It translates to CASTPNTEAFF. The rearrangement joins TRBV6-6 to TRBJ1-1; D remains unclear. V was cut by 7 bases and J by 2 bases, with 5 bases left in between. Germline V gene lookup returns CDR1 MNHNY and CDR2 SVGAGI (reference sequence). This CDR3 contains 11 residues.